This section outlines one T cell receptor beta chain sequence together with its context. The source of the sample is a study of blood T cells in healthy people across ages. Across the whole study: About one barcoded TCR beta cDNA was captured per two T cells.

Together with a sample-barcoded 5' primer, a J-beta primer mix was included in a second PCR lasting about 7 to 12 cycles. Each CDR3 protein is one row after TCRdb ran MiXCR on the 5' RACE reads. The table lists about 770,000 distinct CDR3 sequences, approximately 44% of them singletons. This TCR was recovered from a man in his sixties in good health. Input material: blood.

Written as DNA, the CDR3 is TGCGCCAGCAGCTTGGACGGCAGGGCACACTCTGGAAACACCATATATTTT. It codes for CASSLDGRAHSGNTIYF. V usage is TRBV5-1 and J usage is TRBJ1-3; D might be TRBD1 (5 bases). V shed 0 bases and J shed 0 bases, with 13 bases lying between them. Germline CDR1 reads SGHRS; CDR2 reads YFSETQ. The CDR3 extends over 17 amino acids.